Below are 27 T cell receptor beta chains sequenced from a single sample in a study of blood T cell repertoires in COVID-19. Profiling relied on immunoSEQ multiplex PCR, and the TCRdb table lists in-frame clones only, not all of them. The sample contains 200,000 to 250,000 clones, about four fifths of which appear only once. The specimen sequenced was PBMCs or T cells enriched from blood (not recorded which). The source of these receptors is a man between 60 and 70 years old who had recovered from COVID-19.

CDR3 DNA sequence: TGTGCCTGGAGCAAGGGACTAGCGGGGGGACTAGATACGCAGTATTTT. It codes for CAWSKGLAGGLDTQYF. The chain uses TRBV30 and TRBJ2-3; 15 nucleotides match TRBD2. J gave up 5 bases and V 3 bases, and 6 bases lay outside the gene matches. CDR3 length: 16 residues. Germline-derived CDR1 and CDR2 are GTSNPN and SVGIG (reference sequence).

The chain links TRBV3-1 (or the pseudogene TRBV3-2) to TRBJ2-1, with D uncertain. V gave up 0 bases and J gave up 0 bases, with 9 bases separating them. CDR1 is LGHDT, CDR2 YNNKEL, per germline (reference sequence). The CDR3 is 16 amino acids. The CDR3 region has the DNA TGTGCCAGCAGCCAAGACTTGAGGAGCTCCTACAATGAGCAGTTCTTC. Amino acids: CASSQDLRSSYNEQFF.

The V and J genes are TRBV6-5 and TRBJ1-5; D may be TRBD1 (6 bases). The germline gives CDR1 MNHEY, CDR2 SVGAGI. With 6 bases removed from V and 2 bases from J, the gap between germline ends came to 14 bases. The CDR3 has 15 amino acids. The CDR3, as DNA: TGTGCCAGCAGCTTAACAGGGATCGGCAATCAGCCCCAGCATTTT. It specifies CASSLTGIGNQPQHF.

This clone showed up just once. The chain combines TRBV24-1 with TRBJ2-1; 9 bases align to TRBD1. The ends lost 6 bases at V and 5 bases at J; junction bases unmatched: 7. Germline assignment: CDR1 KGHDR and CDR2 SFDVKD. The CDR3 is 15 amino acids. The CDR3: CATSLTGTGNNEQFF. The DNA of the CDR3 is TGTGCCACCAGTTTGACCGGGACAGGGAACAATGAGCAGTTCTTC.

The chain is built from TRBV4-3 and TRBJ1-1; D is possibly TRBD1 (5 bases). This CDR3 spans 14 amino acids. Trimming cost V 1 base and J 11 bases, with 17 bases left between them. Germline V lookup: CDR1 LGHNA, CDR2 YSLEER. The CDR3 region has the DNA TGCGCCAGCAGCCAAGGGGCGGACATCCCTCACGCTTTCTTT. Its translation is CASSQGADIPHAFF.

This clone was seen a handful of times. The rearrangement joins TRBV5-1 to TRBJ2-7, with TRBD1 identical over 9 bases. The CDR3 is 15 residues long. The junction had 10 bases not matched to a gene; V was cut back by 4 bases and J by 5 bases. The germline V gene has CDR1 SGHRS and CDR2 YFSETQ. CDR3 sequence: CASSMHRDRVDEQYF. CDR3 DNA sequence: TGCGCCAGCAGCATGCACCGGGACAGGGTCGACGAGCAGTACTTC. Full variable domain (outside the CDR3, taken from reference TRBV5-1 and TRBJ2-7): KAGVTQTPRYLIKTRGQQVTLSCSPISGHRSVSWYQQTPGQGLQFLFEYFSETQRNKGNFPGRFSGRQFSNSRSEMNVSTLELGDSALYLCASSMHRDRVDEQYFGPGTRLTVT.

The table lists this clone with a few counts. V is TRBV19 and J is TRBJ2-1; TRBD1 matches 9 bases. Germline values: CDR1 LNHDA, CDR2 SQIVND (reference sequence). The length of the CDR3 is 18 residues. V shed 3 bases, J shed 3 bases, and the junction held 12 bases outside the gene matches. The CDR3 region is CASSIVLGGQGIYNEQFF. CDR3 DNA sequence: TGTGCCAGTAGTATTGTATTAGGGGGACAGGGCATCTACAATGAGCAGTTCTTC.

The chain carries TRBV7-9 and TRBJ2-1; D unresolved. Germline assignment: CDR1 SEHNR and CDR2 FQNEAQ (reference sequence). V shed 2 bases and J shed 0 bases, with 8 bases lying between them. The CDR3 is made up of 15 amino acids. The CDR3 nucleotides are TGTGCCAGCAGCTTAACCTATGGCTCCTACAATGAGCAGTTCTTC. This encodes CASSLTYGSYNEQFF.

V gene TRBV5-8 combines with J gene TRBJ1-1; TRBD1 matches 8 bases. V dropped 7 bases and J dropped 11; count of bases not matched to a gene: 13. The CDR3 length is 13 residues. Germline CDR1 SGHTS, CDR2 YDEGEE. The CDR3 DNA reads TGTGCCAGCTATAGGGCGGCAGGGGGCCGGGCTTTCTTT. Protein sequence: CASYRAAGGRAFF.

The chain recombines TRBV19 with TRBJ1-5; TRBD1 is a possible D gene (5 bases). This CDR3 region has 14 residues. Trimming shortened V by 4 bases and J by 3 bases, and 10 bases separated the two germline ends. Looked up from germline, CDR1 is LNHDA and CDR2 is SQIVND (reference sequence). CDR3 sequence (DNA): TGTGCCAGTAGTAAGTCAGGGCCCAATCAGCCCCAGCATTTT. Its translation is CASSKSGPNQPQHF.

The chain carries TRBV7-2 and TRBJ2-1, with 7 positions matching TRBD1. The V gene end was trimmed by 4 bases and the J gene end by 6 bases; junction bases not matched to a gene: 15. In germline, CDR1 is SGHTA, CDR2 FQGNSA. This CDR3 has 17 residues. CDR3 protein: CASSSNRQGPVGNEQFF. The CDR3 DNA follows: TGTGCCAGCAGCTCCAATAGACAGGGCCCTGTAGGCAATGAGCAGTTCTTC.

The DNA of the CDR3 is TGCGCCAGCAGCCCCCTCCCTACTAGCGGGGGAGCCTACAATGAGCAGTTCTTC. The encoded protein is CASSPLPTSGGAYNEQFF. The genes are TRBV4-3 and TRBJ2-1, with TRBD2 matching 11 bases. The germline gives CDR1 LGHNA, CDR2 YSLEER. The CDR3 sequence is 18 residues long. V trimming: 4 bases; J trimming: 2 bases; junction bases outside the gene matches: 10.

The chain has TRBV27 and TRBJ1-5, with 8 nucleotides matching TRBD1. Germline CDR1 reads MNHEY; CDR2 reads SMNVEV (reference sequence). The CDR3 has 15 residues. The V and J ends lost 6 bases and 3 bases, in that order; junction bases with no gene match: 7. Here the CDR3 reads CASSDGTGSNQPQHF. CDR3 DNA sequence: TGTGCCAGCAGCGACGGGACAGGTTCCAATCAGCCCCAGCATTTT.

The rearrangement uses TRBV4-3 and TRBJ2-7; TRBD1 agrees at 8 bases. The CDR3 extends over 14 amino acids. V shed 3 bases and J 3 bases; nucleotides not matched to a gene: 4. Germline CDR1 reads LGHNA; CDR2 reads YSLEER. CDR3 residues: CASSQQTGDYEQYF. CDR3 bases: TGCGCCAGCAGCCAGCAGACAGGGGACTACGAGCAGTACTTC.

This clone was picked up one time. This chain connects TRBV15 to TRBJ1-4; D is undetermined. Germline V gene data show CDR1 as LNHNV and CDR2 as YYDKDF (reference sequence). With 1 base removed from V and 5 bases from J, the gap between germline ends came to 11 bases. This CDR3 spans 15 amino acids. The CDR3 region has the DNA TGTGCCACCAGCAGAGTGGGCTCCAGAAATGAAAAACTGTTTTTT. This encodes CATSRVGSRNEKLFF.

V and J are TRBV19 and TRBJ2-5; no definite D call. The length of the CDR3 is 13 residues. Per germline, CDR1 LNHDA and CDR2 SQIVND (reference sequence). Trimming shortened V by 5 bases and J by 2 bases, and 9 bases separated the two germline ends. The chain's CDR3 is CASSVGVQETQYF. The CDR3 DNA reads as TGTGCCAGTAGTGTCGGAGTTCAAGAGACCCAGTACTTC.

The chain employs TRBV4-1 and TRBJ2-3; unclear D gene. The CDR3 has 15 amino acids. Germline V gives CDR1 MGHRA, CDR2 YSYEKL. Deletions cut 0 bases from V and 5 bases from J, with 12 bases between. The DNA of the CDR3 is TGCGCCAGCAGCCAAGATCATGGCAGGCAAGATACGCAGTATTTT. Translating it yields CASSQDHGRQDTQYF.

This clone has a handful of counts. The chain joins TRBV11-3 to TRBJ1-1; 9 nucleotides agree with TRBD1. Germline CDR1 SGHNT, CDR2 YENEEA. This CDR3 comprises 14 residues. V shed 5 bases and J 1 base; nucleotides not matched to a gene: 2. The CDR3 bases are TGTGCCAGCAGCCCGGGACAGGGGAACACTGAAGCTTTCTTT. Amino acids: CASSPGQGNTEAFF.

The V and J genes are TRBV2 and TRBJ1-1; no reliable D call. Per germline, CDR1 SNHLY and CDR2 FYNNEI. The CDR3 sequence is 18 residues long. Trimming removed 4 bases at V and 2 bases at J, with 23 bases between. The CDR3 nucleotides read TGTGCCAGCAGTGTCCGAGGTGGCTTCGAATCGTTCAACACTGAAGCTTTCTTT. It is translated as CASSVRGGFESFNTEAFF.

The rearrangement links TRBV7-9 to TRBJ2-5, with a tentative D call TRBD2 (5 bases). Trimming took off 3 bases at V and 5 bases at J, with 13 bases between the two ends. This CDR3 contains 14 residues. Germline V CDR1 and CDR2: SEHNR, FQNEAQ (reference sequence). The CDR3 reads CASSFGSGGETQYF. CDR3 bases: TGTGCCAGCAGCTTTGGGTCAGGCGGGGAGACCCAGTACTTC.

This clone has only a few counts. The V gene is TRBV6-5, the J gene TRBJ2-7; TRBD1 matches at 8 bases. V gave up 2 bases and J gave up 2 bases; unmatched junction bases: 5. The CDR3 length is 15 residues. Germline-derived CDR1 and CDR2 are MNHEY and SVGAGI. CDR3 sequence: CASSYTRQGPYEQYF. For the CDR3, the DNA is TGTGCCAGCAGTTACACGAGACAGGGGCCCTACGAGCAGTACTTC.

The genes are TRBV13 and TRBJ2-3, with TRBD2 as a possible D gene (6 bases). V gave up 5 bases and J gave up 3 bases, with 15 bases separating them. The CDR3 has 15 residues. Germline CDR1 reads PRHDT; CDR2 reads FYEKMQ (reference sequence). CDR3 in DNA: TGTGCCAGCAGCACAAACCGGGACTTAACAGATACGCAGTATTTT. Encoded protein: CASSTNRDLTDTQYF.

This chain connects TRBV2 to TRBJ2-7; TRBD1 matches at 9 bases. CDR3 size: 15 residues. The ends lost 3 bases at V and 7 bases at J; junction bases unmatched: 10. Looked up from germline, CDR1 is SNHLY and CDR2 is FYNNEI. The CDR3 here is CASSDRDRAYWEQYF. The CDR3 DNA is TGTGCCAGCAGTGACCGGGACAGGGCGTATTGGGAGCAGTACTTC.

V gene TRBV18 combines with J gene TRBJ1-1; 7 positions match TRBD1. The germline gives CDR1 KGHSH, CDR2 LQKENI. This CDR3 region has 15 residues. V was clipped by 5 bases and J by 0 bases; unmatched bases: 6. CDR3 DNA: TGTGCCAGCTCATCCGTCACAGGGGTGAACACTGAAGCTTTCTTT. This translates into CASSSVTGVNTEAFF. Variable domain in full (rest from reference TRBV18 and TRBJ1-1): NAGVMQNPRHLVRRRGQEARLRCSPMKGHSHVYWYRQLPEEGLKFMVYLQKENIIDESGMPKERFSAEFPKEGPSILRIQQVVRGDSAAYFCASSSVTGVNTEAFFGQGTRLTVV.

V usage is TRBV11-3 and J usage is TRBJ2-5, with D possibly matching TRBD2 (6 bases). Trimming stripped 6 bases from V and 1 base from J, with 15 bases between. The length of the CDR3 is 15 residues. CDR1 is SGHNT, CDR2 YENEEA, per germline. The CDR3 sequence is CASSTRRGSQETQYF. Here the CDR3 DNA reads TGTGCCAGCAGTACTAGGCGGGGAAGCCAAGAGACCCAGTACTTC.

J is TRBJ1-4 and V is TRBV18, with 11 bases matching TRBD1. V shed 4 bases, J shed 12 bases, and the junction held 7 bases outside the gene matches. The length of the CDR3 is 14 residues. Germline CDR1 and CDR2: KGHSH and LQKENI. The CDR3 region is CASSHGQGASELFF. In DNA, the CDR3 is TGTGCCAGCTCACACGGACAGGGGGCCTCTGAACTGTTTTTT.

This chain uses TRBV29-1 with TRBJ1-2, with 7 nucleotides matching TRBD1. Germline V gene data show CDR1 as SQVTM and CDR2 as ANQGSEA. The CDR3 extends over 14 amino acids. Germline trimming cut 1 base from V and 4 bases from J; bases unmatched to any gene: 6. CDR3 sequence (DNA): TGCAGCGTTGAAGTCGACAGGGCTGTCTATGGCTACACCTTC. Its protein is CSVEVDRAVYGYTF.